This TCR beta chain comes out of a study of cytomegalovirus exposure and HLA in healthy donors. Study-level background: It was reported in a later analysis that the roughly 120 validation repertoires used the same platform as the 650 to 800 first-cohort repertoires.

Germline V CDR1 and CDR2: LNHNV, YYDKDF (reference sequence). Trimming left V 0 bases short and J 3 bases short, with 3 bases between. This CDR3 is built from 12 residues. On this clone: No antigen is known for it.

Assay: immunoSEQ multiplex PCR; the TCRdb copy retains only in-frame clones and omits some. Of around 55,000 clones detected, over 75% appear once; the ten largest clones hold about 2.9%. Whole-study findings and limits: The authors listed 164 TCR beta chains as cytomegalovirus-associated.

The material sequenced was PBMCs. This chain links TRBV15 with TRBJ2-7; D call uncertain. This receptor was taken from a man between 18 and 35 years old in good health and CMV-seronegative. The CDR3 DNA follows: TGTGCCACCAGCAGAGACGGCTACGAGCAGTACTTC. Protein sequence: CATSRDGYEQYF.